The source of this T cell receptor (beta chain) is a study of blood T cell repertoires in COVID-19. For the study at large: Researchers got acute and convalescent COVID-19 samples from the United States, Italy and Spain. T cells, B-cell-depleted T cells, or PBMCs supplied cDNA or gDNA.

V was pared by 2 bases and J by 8 bases, with 12 bases between. CDR3 length: 13 residues. CDR1 is SNHLY and CDR2 is FYNNEI in the germline V gene. Original processing methods: Quantification of nucleated cells was approximated via reference gene primer amplification. Assay used: immunoSEQ multiplex PCR; TCRdb lists only in-frame clones, some missing. Clonal size and the V and J genes are those of that table, whereas D and trimming came from the DNA. The data show 150,000 to 200,000 clones, with almost 80% seen just once and approximately 15% held by the top ten. This receptor was obtained from a man aged 55 to 70 with active or convalescent COVID-19. The sample comprised peripheral blood. The chain combines TRBV2 with TRBJ1-1; D is uncertain. CDR3: CASSETGRSEAFF. Here the CDR3 DNA reads TGTGCCAGCAGTGAAACTGGGAGGTCAGAAGCTTTCTTT. The complete variable domain, with remaining parts taken from reference TRBV2 and TRBJ1-1, reads EPEVTQTPSHQVTQMGQEVILRCVPISNHLYFYWYRQILGQKVEFLVSFYNNEISEKSEIFDDQFSVERPDGSNFTLKIRSTKLEDSAMYFCASSETGRSEAFFGQGTRLTVV.